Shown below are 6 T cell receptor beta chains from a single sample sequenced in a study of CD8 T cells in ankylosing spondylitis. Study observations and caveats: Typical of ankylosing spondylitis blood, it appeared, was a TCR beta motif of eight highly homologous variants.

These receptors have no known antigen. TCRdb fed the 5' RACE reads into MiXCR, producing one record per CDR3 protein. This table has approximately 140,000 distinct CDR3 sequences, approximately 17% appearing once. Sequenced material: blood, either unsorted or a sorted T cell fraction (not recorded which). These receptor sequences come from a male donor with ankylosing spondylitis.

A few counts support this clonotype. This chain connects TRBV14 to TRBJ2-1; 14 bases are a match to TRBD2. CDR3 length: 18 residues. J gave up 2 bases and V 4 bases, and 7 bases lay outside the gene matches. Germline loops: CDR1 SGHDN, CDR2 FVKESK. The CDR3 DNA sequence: TGTGCCAGCAGCCTAGGACTAGCGGGAGGCCAACCCTACAATGAGCAGTTCTTC. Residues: CASSLGLAGGQPYNEQFF.

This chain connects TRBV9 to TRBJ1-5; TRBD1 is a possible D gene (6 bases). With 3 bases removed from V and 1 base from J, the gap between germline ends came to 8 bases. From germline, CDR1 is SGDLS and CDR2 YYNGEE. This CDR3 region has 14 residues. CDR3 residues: CASSAGTSNQPQHF. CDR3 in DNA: TGTGCCAGCAGCGCCGGGACAAGCAATCAGCCCCAGCATTTT.

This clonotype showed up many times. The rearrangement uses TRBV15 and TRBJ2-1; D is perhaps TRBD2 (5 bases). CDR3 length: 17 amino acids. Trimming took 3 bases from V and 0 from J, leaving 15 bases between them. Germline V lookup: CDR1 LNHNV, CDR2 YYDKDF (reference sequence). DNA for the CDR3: TGTGCCACCAGCAGGTTCAGCGGACGCAGCTCCTACAATGAGCAGTTCTTC. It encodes CATSRFSGRSSYNEQFF.

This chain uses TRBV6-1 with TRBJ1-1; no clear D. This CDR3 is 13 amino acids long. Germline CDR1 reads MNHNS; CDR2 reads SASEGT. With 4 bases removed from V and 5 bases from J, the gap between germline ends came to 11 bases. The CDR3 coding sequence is TGTGCCAGCAGTGCCCGACATAATACTGAAGCTTTCTTT. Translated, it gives CASSARHNTEAFF.

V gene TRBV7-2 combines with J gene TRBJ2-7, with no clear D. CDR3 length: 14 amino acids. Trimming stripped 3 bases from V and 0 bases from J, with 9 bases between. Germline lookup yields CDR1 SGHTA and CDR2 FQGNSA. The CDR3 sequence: CASSFHWGSYEQYF. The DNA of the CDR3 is TGTGCCAGCAGCTTTCACTGGGGCTCCTACGAGCAGTACTTC.

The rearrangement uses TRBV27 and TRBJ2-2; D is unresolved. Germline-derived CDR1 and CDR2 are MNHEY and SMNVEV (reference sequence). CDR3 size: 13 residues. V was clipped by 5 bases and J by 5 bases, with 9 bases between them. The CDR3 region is CASSPAPTGELFF. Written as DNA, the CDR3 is TGTGCCAGCAGTCCCGCACCGACCGGGGAGCTGTTTTTT.